This T cell receptor (beta chain) was captured by sequencing in a study of cytomegalovirus exposure and HLA in healthy donors (dated by TCRdb to about 2017). In terms of the full investigation: An earlier analysis of some 600 of the donors reported approximately 260 Gb of sequence data and around 120 million unique TCR beta sequences obtained from about 179 million T cells. Roughly 300 gigabases of sequencing data and 78 million or so unique TCR sequences were included in an early release covering several hundred HLA-typed donors. Among the roughly 370 genotyped donors, 81% belonged to the genetic ancestry cluster associated with self-reported Caucasian donors. The study aimed to test whether cataloging public T cell receptors could reveal signatures of past pathogen exposure. Using immunosequencing, the study profiled T cell repertoires from approximately 700 subjects and related those repertoires to cytomegalovirus serostatus. In addition to the first cohort of 666 subjects, a separate validation cohort of 130 or so different subjects was used. To predict cytomegalovirus infection status, the study combined high-throughput TCR immunosequencing, statistical association of individual TCRs with disease status, and machine learning. In a later analysis, previously published TCR beta repertoires from 670 or so donors were re-analyzed and high-resolution HLA genotyping was added so that TCR occurrence patterns could be studied. Rather than using new phenotypic data, the later analysis identified candidate immune exposures from TCR beta sequences and from how often those sequences occurred across donors. In an earlier analysis of about 590 of the donors, high-throughput TCR beta sequencing was used to judge whether each TCR beta V gene segment behaved as functional or pseudogenic. Donor age, sex, ethnicity and CMV serostatus were compiled alongside the repertoire data. A later genetic analysis used genome-wide SNP genotypes for about 60% of the 666 donors, treating that subset as a discovery cohort. All discovery cohort repertoires had been generated using a single sequencing platform. Class I and class II HLA loci were covered by the typing at four-digit resolution. Typing coverage differed by locus: A, B, C, DRB1 and DQB1 were typed in about 620-640 donors, DQA1 in 522, DPA1 in some 610, and DPB1 in just under 490. Because of strong linkage in the cohort, 4 to 6 DR-DQ haplotypes were treated as single units for association and clustering. Across approximately 420 genotyped donors of the cohort, an average of approximately 240,000 unique TCR beta nucleotide sequences per donor were sequenced, and 15% to 20% of those sequences were non-productive. Overall study results and their limits: The authors suggested that the approach could potentially be generalized to other disease states and immunological phenotypes. When HLA alleles, especially DR and DQ, strongly co-occurred, attributing TCR associations to individual alleles was difficult. Across donors, most TCR sequences were observed very rarely, whereas some public TCRs were present in many individuals. The sequencing pipeline was judged likely to have produced a cluster of highly shared sequence variants as a technical artifact. For the cohort, immune exposure information was limited to CMV serostatus. Because HLA typing was unavailable for some donors at each locus, only the typed subset was used in association tests. A later analysis reported that several top co-occurrence clusters appeared linked to parvovirus B19, influenza, CMV and Epstein-Barr virus. Three of the identified cytomegalovirus-associated TCR beta chains were confirmed in vitro to be specific for cytomegalovirus antigens. Compared with equally common non-associated chains, HLA-associated TCR beta chains in a later analysis were more clonally expanded and had lower generation probabilities. According to a later analysis, TCR association rates differed among HLA loci, with DRB1 alleles showing the most associated TCRs and HLA-C alleles showing the fewest. Most CMV-associated TCR beta chains appeared to be HLA-restricted in a later analysis, and the HLA associations seemed to be driven largely by CMV exposure. V-gene and J-gene trimming of TCR beta chains was associated with a missense DCLRE1C variant in a later genetic analysis, and the association was replicated in an independent cohort. Specific HLA alleles were associated with some 15,000 TCR beta sequences at a false discovery rate of 0.05 in a later analysis. Broadly in line with IMGT annotations, most TCR beta V segments showed up in productive rearrangements about 87% or about 30% of the time in an earlier analysis of 587 of the donors. A later genetic analysis reported fewer N-insertions in productive TCRs among donors in an Asian-associated ancestry cluster than the roughly 640-donor mean. The classifier was reported to diagnose cytomegalovirus status with high specificity and sensitivity in both the original cohort and the validation cohort. Only TCR beta chains were sequenced in this cohort, and the absence of alpha or paired-chain data limited detectable features. The study gave a list of more than 150 TCR beta chains associated with cytomegalovirus. A further reported finding was that TCR beta sequences accurately predicted the HLA-A and HLA-B alleles for most subjects in the first cohort. The earlier analysis of a few hundred of the donors excluded seventeen rarely observed V segments, including chromosome 9 orphons, because counts were too low. Correlated functional status among segregating V segments might reflect linkage disequilibrium, but an unknown experimental factor could not be ruled out. Because the 87-base-pair reads could not distinguish some IMGT-functional V segments, including TRBV6-2 and TRBV6-3, those segments were excluded. Sequencing depth was assumed to be roughly uniform across donors in the presence/absence analyses, though that assumption may not hold.

The CDR3 contains 12 residues, cysteine and phenylalanine counted. The sequence is cut down to CDR3 DNA, 36 bases in frame from base 1. V and J are trimmed by 6 bases and 6 bases, and the gene matches miss 3 bases of the junction. From a lookup of the germline V gene, CDR1 and CDR2 are MNHEY and SVGAGI. The cohort consisted of some 730 healthy bone marrow donors. All cohort members were sampled while nominally healthy, although unrecorded immune exposures were likely present. The donor tested CMV seropositive and was one of the 289 seropositive cohort members. Each donor provided a peripheral blood sample, and peripheral blood mononuclear cells were used for TCR beta sequencing. The Qiagen DNeasy Blood Extraction Kit was used to extract genomic DNA from the blood cell samples. The protocol used for the library was the immunoSEQ multiplex PCR assay. A mixture of 60 forward primers for TCR Vbeta segments and 13 reverse primers for TCR Jbeta segments was used in the multiplex PCR. The CDR3 region of rearranged TCR beta genes was amplified from genomic DNA by a multiplex PCR assay. The Illumina HiSeq System was used to sequence the amplified TCR beta libraries as 87-base-pair reads. The paper's processing steps were these. In a later analysis, tens of millions of unique TCR beta chains were counted across the roughly 670 repertoires, and around 10 million of these chains were shared by at least two donors. A nearest-neighbor algorithm error-corrected the raw reads and collapsed the reads into unique sequences, merging closely related sequences to remove PCR and sequencing errors. To assign V, D and J gene segments, CDR3 sequences were aligned to IMGT reference sequences. For a sequence to be retained, a match of at least six nucleotides was required to both a V gene segment and a J gene segment. Rearrangements were classified as productive when the CDR3 lacked stop codons and remained in frame with V and J, and all other rearrangements were classified as non-productive. Following IMGT convention, CDR3 was defined as the stretch from the second conserved V-encoded cysteine up to the conserved J-encoded phenylalanine. Sequences without an unambiguous match to a single V gene segment were excluded from the earlier analysis of several hundred of the donors. In an earlier analysis of roughly 500 of the donors, V segments were called functional above 56.7% productive rearrangements and were called segregating when the between-donor standard deviation exceeded 5%. To diagnose cytomegalovirus status from the catalog of TCR beta chain sequences, a statistical classification framework was built. In a later analysis, V and J genes were assigned by comparing TCR nucleotide sequences against IMGT/GENE-DB human TR gene sequences. Using the TCRdist pipeline, a later analysis assigned CDR3 sequences along with most-parsimonious VDJ recombination scenarios. A later analysis defined each TCR beta chain by its CDR3 amino acid sequence plus V-gene family, and excluded reads lacking a unique V-gene family. A later analysis removed several hundred highly shared, low-generation-probability nucleotide sequences to deal with suspected cross-contamination and a sequencing artifact. In a later analysis, a clonal expansion index was calculated for each public chain from normalized within-repertoire ranks of inferred template counts. In a later analysis, generation probabilities were computed using a VDJ recombination model fitted to out-of-frame rearrangements, and the results were checked against IGoR. A later analysis scored TCR-TCR, TCR-HLA and TCR-CMV co-occurrence with hypergeometric tests, applying a repertoire-size bias correction to TCR pairs. A later analysis estimated false discovery rates by permuting HLA or CMV assignments 20 times. In a later analysis, co-occurring TCRs were grouped using DBSCAN, with TCRdist sequence similarity added in when clustering inside HLA-allele-positive subsets. Co-occurrence clustering excluded repertoires with fewer than 30,000 or more than 120,000 public chains, plus five with anomalous nucleotide sharing. Not all clones reach the TCRdb copy of this immuneACCESS table, which keeps in-frame sequences only. Checked studies attribute under half of the gap to unresolved V genes and leave the rest unexplained. Clonal size and the V and J genes are those of that table, whereas D and trimming came from the DNA. Recorded for this sample are some 160,000 clones; about four fifths of them occurred a single time. The ten biggest clones cover 4% to 4.5% of the sample.

Worth noting for this clone: Which antigen it targets is not known. Base quality data are lacking; no much larger clone is found one base away.

This receptor was identified in a woman aged 40 to 49 in good health and CMV-seropositive. The sequencing sample was made of PBMCs. In this chain, TRBV6-5 is recombined with TRBJ1-1, and 8 junction bases match TRBD1. The CDR3 amino acid sequence is: CASSRGPAEAFF. The sequence in DNA is TGTGCCAGCAGCAGGGGGCCGGCTGAAGCTTTCTTT.